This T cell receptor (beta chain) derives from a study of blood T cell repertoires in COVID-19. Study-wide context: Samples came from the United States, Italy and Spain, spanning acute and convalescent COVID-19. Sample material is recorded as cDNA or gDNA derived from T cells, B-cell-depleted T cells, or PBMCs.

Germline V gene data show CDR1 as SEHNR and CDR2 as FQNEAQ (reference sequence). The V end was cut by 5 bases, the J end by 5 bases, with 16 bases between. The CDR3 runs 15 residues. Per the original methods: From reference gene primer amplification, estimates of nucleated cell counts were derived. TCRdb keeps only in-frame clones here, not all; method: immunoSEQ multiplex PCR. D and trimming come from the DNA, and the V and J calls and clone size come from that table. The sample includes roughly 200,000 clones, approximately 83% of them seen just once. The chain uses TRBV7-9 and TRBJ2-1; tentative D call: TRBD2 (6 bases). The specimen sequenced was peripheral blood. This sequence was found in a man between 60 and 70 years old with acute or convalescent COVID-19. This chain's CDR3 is CASSILSGFHNEQFF. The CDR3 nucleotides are TGTGCCAGCAGCATCCTGAGCGGGTTCCACAATGAGCAGTTCTTC.